The 4 T cell receptor beta chains listed next were all sequenced from one sample in a study of T cell repertoires in cytomegalovirus infection. Their cognate antigens are unknown. TCRdb analysed the reads with MiXCR anew, one entry per CDR3 protein. This sample yields about 770,000 distinct CDR3 sequences, of which about 28% are seen a single time; around 14% belongs to the top ten. The sequencing here drew on cultured CD8+ T cells from PBMCs, taken from culture after CMV antigen stimulation. Receptors originate from a human donor in good health (CMV status not recorded). Some clones in this sample may be carry-over from other donors' samples.

The chain joins TRBV20-1 to TRBJ2-1, with TRBD1 identical over 12 bases. Germline CDR1 reads DFQATT; CDR2 reads SNEGSKA (reference sequence). The CDR3 totals 14 residues. The CDR3 protein is CSARGTGGKDEQFF. In nucleotides, the CDR3 is TGCAGCGCCCGCGGGACAGGGGGCAAGGATGAGCAGTTCTTC.

The chain joins TRBV12-3 or TRBV12-4 to TRBJ2-3, with D possibly called TRBD1 or TRBD2 (6 bases each). V shed 2 bases and J shed 3 bases, with 15 bases lying between them. The CDR3 has 16 residues. CDR3 sequence (DNA): TGTGCCAGCAGTTTACGGTTGGGGGGCTTGACAGATACGCAGTATTTT. Translating it yields CASSLRLGGLTDTQYF.

DNA of the CDR3: TGTGCCAGCAGCTCCGAACCTTTCGCGGGGGGGCCGATAGATACGCAGTATTTT. Encoded protein: CASSSEPFAGGPIDTQYF. The genes are TRBV5-4 and TRBJ2-3; 9 bases line up with TRBD2. With V trimmed by 3 bases and J by 5 bases, 16 bases remained unmatched. Germline CDR1 SGHNT, CDR2 YYREEE (reference sequence). This CDR3 comprises 18 residues.

This chain links TRBV7-9 with TRBJ1-1; a possible D gene is TRBD1 (5 bases). The CDR3 sequence is 16 residues long. CDR1 is SEHNR and CDR2 is FQNEAQ in the germline V gene (reference sequence). V was cut by 5 bases and J by 7 bases, with 23 bases left in between. This CDR3 reads CASSPRGGPGIIEAFF. In DNA form, the CDR3 reads TGTGCCAGCAGCCCCCGGGGTGGTCCAGGGATAATTGAAGCTTTCTTT.